This TCR beta chain was documented in a study of cytomegalovirus exposure and HLA in healthy donors listed by TCRdb under 2017. With regard to the full study: An earlier analysis of some 620 of the donors reported roughly 300 Gb of sequence data and roughly 120 million unique TCR beta sequences obtained from some 170 million T cells. All discovery cohort repertoires had been generated using a single sequencing platform. The genetic ancestry cluster associated with self-reported Caucasian donors included about four fifths of the roughly 400 genotyped donors. Rather than drawing on any new phenotypic data, the later analysis identified candidate immune exposures from TCR beta sequences and the way those sequences occurred across donors. Four to six DR-DQ haplotypes were handled as single units for association and clustering, since linkage in the cohort was strong. The study combined high-throughput TCR immunosequencing, statistical association of individual TCRs with disease status, and machine learning to predict cytomegalovirus infection status. An earlier analysis of 587 of the donors used high-throughput TCR beta sequencing to judge whether each TCR beta V gene segment behaved as functional or pseudogenic. The study profiled the T cell repertoires of hundreds of subjects by immunosequencing and related them to cytomegalovirus serostatus. To study patterns of TCR occurrence, a later analysis re-analyzed previously published TCR beta repertoires from hundreds of donors and added high-resolution HLA genotyping. Along with the roughly 670-subject first cohort, a separate validation cohort of over a hundred different subjects was used. HLA typing included class I and class II loci at four-digit resolution. The study was designed to test whether signatures of past pathogen exposure could be identified by cataloging public T cell receptors. An early release covering just under 650 HLA-typed donors comprised 300 to 350 gigabases of sequencing data and tens of millions of unique TCR sequences. Across approximately 420 genotyped donors of the cohort, an average of roughly 200,000 unique TCR beta nucleotide sequences per donor were sequenced, and 15% to 20% of those sequences were non-productive. In a later genetic analysis, genome-wide SNP genotypes for about 65% of the 666 donors were used, and that subset was treated as a discovery cohort. Typing coverage varied by locus: about 620-630 donors for A, B, C, DRB1 and DQB1; 522 for DQA1; more than 600 for DPA1; roughly 450 for DPB1. Donor age, sex, ethnicity and CMV serostatus were collected together with the repertoire data.

What the work shows at the level of the full study, not this receptor alone: The only immune exposure information available for the cohort was CMV serostatus. Because HLA typing was unavailable for some donors at each locus, only the typed subset was used in association tests. The presence/absence analyses assumed that sequencing depth was roughly uniform across donors, and that assumption may not be true. Compared with the roughly 700-donor mean, donors in an Asian-associated ancestry cluster had fewer N-insertions in productive TCRs, according to a later genetic analysis. A later genetic analysis associated a missense DCLRE1C variant with V-gene and J-gene trimming of TCR beta chains, and an independent cohort replicated the association. At a false discovery rate of 0.05, a later analysis linked 16,951 TCR beta sequences to specific HLA alleles. Linkage disequilibrium might explain the correlated functional status among segregating V segments, but an unknown experimental factor could not be ruled out. A further reported finding was that TCR beta sequences accurately predicted the HLA-A and HLA-B alleles for most subjects in the first cohort. The earlier analysis of 587 of the donors excluded some 16 rarely observed V segments, including chromosome 9 orphons, because counts were too low. In the study, some 160 TCR beta chains were listed as associated with cytomegalovirus. A group of highly shared sequence variants was considered likely to be a technical artifact of the sequencing pipeline. In a later analysis, several top co-occurrence clusters were reported to appear linked to parvovirus B19, influenza, CMV and Epstein-Barr virus. The authors suggested that the approach could potentially be extended to other disease states and immunological phenotypes. In vitro tests confirmed that a few of the cytomegalovirus-associated TCR beta chains recognize cytomegalovirus antigens. In a later analysis, the rate of TCR association differed among HLA loci, with DRB1 alleles having the most associated TCRs and HLA-C alleles having the fewest. An earlier analysis of 587 of the donors showed that most TCR beta V segments appeared in productive rearrangements either about 90% or about 30% of the time, which broadly matched IMGT annotations. In a later analysis, HLA-associated TCR beta chains showed more clonal expansion and lower generation probabilities than non-associated chains that were equally common. Most TCR sequences were seen in very few donors, while some public TCRs were found in many individuals. The classifier was reported to diagnose cytomegalovirus status with high specificity and sensitivity in both the original and validation cohorts. This cohort had only TCR beta chains sequenced, and the lack of alpha or paired-chain data limited which features could be detected. Strong co-occurrence of HLA alleles, especially DR and DQ, made assigning TCR associations to individual alleles difficult. According to a later analysis, most CMV-associated TCR beta chains appeared to be HLA-restricted, and the HLA associations seemed to be driven largely by CMV exposure.

Receptors were amplified or captured by the immunoSEQ multiplex PCR assay. A mixture of 60 forward primers for TCR Vbeta segments and 13 reverse primers for TCR Jbeta segments was used in the multiplex PCR. The CDR3 region of rearranged TCR beta genes was amplified from genomic DNA with a multiplex PCR assay. The Illumina HiSeq System was used to sequence the amplified TCR beta libraries as 87-base-pair reads. Turning to the authors' computational methods: In a later analysis, 77 million or so unique TCR beta chains were counted across the roughly 700 repertoires, and around 11 million of these chains were shared by at least two donors. To remove PCR and sequencing errors, raw reads were error-corrected and collapsed into unique sequences using a nearest-neighbor algorithm that merged closely related sequences. V, D and J gene segments were assigned by aligning CDR3 sequences to IMGT reference sequences. For a sequence to be retained, at least a six-nucleotide match to both a V gene segment and a J gene segment was required. Rearrangements were classified as productive when the CDR3 lacked stop codons and remained in frame with V and J, and all other rearrangements were classified as non-productive. CDR3 was defined according to IMGT convention as the region running from the second conserved V-encoded cysteine to the conserved J-encoded phenylalanine. The earlier analysis of roughly 590 of the donors excluded sequences that lacked an unambiguous match to a single V gene segment. An earlier analysis of under 750 of the donors called V segments functional above 56.7% productive rearrangements and segregating when the between-donor standard deviation exceeded 5%. A statistical classification framework was built to diagnose cytomegalovirus status from the catalog of TCR beta chain sequences. V and J gene assignment, in a later analysis, came from comparing TCR nucleotide sequences with IMGT/GENE-DB human TR gene sequences. In a later analysis, CDR3 sequences and most-parsimonious VDJ recombination scenarios were assigned using the TCRdist pipeline. In a later analysis, each TCR beta chain was defined by its CDR3 amino acid sequence together with its V-gene family, and reads without a unique V-gene family were excluded. A later analysis removed 600 or so highly shared, low-generation-probability nucleotide sequences to deal with suspected cross-contamination and a sequencing artifact. In a later analysis, a clonal expansion index for each public chain was calculated from normalized within-repertoire ranks of inferred template counts. Generation probabilities in a later analysis came from a VDJ recombination model fitted to out-of-frame rearrangements, and those results were checked against IGoR. A later analysis scored TCR-TCR, TCR-HLA and TCR-CMV co-occurrence with hypergeometric tests, applying a repertoire-size bias correction to TCR pairs. False discovery rates were estimated in a later analysis by permuting HLA or CMV assignments 20 times. In a later analysis, co-occurring TCRs were grouped using DBSCAN, and TCRdist sequence similarity was added for clustering within HLA-allele-positive subsets. For co-occurrence clustering, repertoires with fewer than 30,000 or more than 120,000 public chains were excluded, along with roughly 5 repertoires with anomalous nucleotide sharing. The clones in this table, taken by TCRdb from immuneACCESS, are in-frame only. Not every clone is retained; where verified, under half of the shortfall comes from an unresolved V gene, and the cause of the rest is unknown. V and J calls and clone size follow that table, whereas D and trimming were derived from the DNA. Present in this sample are about 160,000 clones, approximately 83% of which were seen just once. The top ten hold approximately 1.5% of the sample.

In total, just over 650 healthy bone marrow donors made up the cohort. Cohort members were all nominally healthy when sampled, although unrecorded immune exposures were likely present. The donor tested CMV seronegative and was one of the 352 seronegative cohort members. A peripheral blood sample was collected from each donor, and TCR beta sequencing was performed on peripheral blood mononuclear cells. Genomic DNA extraction from the blood cell samples was performed with the Qiagen DNeasy Blood Extraction Kit. About this clone: Its specific antigen is unknown. Base-call qualities are not available, and no considerably larger clone is one nucleotide away.

This clonotype was obtained from a woman under 30 in good health and CMV-seronegative. The sequenced material came from PBMCs.

The CDR3 sequence is CASSPGLLNTEAFF. DNA sequence: TGCGCCAGCTCCCCGGGACTTTTGAACACTGAAGCTTTCTTT. Recombination linked TRBV5-1 to TRBJ1-1; TRBD1 is possibly the D segment (5 matching bases). Trimming costs V 7 bases and J 0 bases, and their ends lie 13 bases apart. The CDR3 holds 14 amino acids from the cysteine to the phenylalanine. CDR3 DNA is the only sequence kept; it has 42 bases, read in frame from the first base. CDR1 is given as SGHRS and CDR2 as YFSETQ, both from the germline V gene.